This passage covers 4 T cell receptor beta chains from one sample sequenced in a study of monozygotic twins with inflammatory bowel disease. Reprocessing the 5' RACE reads, TCRdb reports a single entry for every CDR3 protein and omits DNA. The listing records 350,000 to 550,000 distinct CDR3 sequences. The sample taken for sequencing was blood. All receptors come from a human donor with ulcerative colitis or Crohn's disease, or a healthy co-twin of an affected twin (not recorded which).

The V call is TRBV5-1, the J call TRBJ2-1; TCRdb picks TRBD1, but there is no DNA to check that call. Germline CDR1 is SGHRS and CDR2 is YFSETQ. The CDR3 runs to 17 residues. CDR3 in amino acids: CASSIMIPGQAADEQFF.

This rearrangement joins TRBV4-3 to TRBJ1-6. This CDR3 is 15 amino acids long. In germline, CDR1 is LGHNA, CDR2 YSLEER. The CDR3 loop is CASSQDRAENSPLHF.

The chain joins TRBV3-1 to TRBJ2-3. This CDR3 is built from 16 residues. Germline V gene lookup returns CDR1 LGHDT and CDR2 YNNKEL (reference sequence). CDR3 sequence reads: CASSPGLAVSPDTQYF.

The chain joins TRBV5-1 to TRBJ2-5; TCRdb designates TRBD1, a call that cannot be tested without DNA. Germline V gene data show CDR1 as SGHRS and CDR2 as YFSETQ. This CDR3 has 14 amino acids. The CDR3 protein is CASSSLDRQETQYF.